This TCR beta chain was observed in a study of blood T cell repertoires in COVID-19. At the level of the study: Donors in the United States, Italy and Spain gave samples during acute or convalescent COVID-19. PBMCs, B-cell-depleted T cells, or T cells were the source of the cDNA or gDNA that made up the material.

As originally analysed: Cell counts per sample came from amplifying reference gene primers. TCRdb's table, derived via immunoSEQ multiplex PCR, lists solely in-frame clones and lacks some. V, J and clone size are those of that table, while D and trimming were read from the DNA. The data show under 85,000 clones, 65% to 90% seen once. CDR3 length equals 11 residues. The V gene lost 8 bases and the J gene lost 8 bases, with 13 bases spanning the gap. Germline V gives CDR1 LGHDT, CDR2 YNNKEL (reference sequence). The chain uses TRBV3-1 (or the pseudogene TRBV3-2) and TRBJ2-7; maybe TRBD1 (6 bases). Specimen: peripheral blood. This sequence originates from a man aged 80 or over with acute or convalescent COVID-19. CDR3 bases: TGTGCCAGCCGGGTCGGACAGCAGCAGTACTTC. Translated: CASRVGQQQYF.